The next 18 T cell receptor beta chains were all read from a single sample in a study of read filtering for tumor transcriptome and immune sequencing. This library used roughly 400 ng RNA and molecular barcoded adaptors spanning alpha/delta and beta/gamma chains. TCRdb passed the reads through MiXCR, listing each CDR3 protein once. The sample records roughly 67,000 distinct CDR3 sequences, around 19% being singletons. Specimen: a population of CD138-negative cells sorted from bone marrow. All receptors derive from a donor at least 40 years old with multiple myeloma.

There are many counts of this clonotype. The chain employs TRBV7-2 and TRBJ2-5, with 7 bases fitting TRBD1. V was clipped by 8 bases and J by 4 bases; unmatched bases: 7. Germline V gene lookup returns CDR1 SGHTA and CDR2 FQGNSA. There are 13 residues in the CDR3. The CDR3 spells CASRGQPGETQYF. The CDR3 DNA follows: TGTGCCAGCCGGGGACAGCCTGGAGAGACCCAGTACTTC.

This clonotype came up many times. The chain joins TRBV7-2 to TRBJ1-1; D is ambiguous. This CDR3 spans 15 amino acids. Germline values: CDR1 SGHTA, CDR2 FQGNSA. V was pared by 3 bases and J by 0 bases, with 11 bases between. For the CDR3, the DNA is TGTGCCAGCAGCTTCGGCGGAGGAATGAACACTGAAGCTTTCTTT. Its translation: CASSFGGGMNTEAFF.

CDR3 DNA sequence: TGTGCCAGCAGCCCTCCCCCGGAACTAGCGGAAGTAAAAGGCACCGGGGAGCTGTTTTTT. It codes for CASSPPPELAEVKGTGELFF. V is TRBV7-9 and J is TRBJ2-2; TRBD2 aligns across 8 bases. Trimming at V came to 5 bases and at J to 4 bases, leaving 21 bases not matched to a gene. This CDR3 is built from 20 residues. Germline CDR1 reads SEHNR; CDR2 reads FQNEAQ (reference sequence).

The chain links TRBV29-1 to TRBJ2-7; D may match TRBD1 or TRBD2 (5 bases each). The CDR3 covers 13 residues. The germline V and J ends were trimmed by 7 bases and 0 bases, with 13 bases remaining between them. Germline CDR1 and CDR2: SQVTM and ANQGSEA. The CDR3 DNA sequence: TGCAGCGGAGGGGACGCCAGCTCCTACGAGCAGTACTTC. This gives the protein CSGGDASSYEQYF.

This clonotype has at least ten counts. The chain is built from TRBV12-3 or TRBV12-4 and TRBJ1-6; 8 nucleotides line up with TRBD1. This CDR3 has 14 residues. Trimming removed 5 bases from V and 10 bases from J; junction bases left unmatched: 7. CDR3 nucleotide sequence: TGTGCCAGCAGTAAGGACAGGGTTAGCTCACCCCTCCACTTT. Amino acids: CASSKDRVSSPLHF.

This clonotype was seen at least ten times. The CDR3 sequence: CASSVSGRLEQFF. The CDR3 DNA sequence: TGCGCCAGCAGCGTTAGCGGGAGGCTTGAGCAGTTCTTC. The chain recombines TRBV5-1 with TRBJ2-1; 10 nucleotides line up with TRBD2. Germline CDR1 and CDR2: SGHRS and YFSETQ. There are 13 residues in the CDR3. Trimming removed 4 bases from V and 9 bases from J; junction bases left unmatched: 4.

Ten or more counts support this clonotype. CDR3 region: CASSLRDTQYF. The CDR3 nucleotides read TGTGCCAGCAGCCTTCGGGATACGCAGTATTTT. The V call is TRBV5-4, the J call TRBJ2-3; no clear D. Germline CDR1 and CDR2: SGHNT and YYREEE (reference sequence). The CDR3 consists of 11 residues. V lost 4 bases and J lost 6, with 6 bases in between.

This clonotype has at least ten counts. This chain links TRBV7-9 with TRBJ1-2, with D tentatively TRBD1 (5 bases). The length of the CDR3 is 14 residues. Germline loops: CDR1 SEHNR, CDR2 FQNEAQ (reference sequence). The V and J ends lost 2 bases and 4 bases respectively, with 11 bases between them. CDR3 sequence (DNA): TGTGCCAGCAGCTTACAGGGTTACGGCTATGGCTACACCTTC. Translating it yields CASSLQGYGYGYTF.

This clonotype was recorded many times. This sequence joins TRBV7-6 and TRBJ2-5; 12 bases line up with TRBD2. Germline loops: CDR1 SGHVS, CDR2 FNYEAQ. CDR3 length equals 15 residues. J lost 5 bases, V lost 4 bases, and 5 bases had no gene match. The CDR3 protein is CASSSRLAGVETQYF. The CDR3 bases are TGTGCCAGCAGCTCCCGACTAGCGGGAGTGGAGACCCAGTACTTC.

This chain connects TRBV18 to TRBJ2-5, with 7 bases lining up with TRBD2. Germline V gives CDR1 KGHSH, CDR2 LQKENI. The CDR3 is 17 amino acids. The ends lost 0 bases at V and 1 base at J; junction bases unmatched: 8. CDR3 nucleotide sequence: TGTGCCAGCTCACCACCCGGGCTAGCGGACTCCCAAGAGACCCAGTACTTC. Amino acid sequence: CASSPPGLADSQETQYF.

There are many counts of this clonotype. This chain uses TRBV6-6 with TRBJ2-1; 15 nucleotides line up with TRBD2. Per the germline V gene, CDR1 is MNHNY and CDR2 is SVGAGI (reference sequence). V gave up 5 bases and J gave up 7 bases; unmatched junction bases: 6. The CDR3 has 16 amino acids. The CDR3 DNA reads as TGTGCCAGCAGTCCTTCGGGACTAGCGGGGGGTAATGAGCAGTTCTTC. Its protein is CASSPSGLAGGNEQFF.

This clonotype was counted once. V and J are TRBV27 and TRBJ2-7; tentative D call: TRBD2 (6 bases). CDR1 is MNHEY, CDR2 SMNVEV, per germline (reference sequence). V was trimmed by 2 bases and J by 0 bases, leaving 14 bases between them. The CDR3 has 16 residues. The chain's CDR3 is CASSLTSSERSYEQYF. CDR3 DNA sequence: TGTGCCAGCAGTTTAACGTCTAGCGAGCGCTCCTACGAGCAGTACTTC.

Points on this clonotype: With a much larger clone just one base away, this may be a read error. Written as DNA, the CDR3 is TGCAGTGTTGGGGCCCAAGAGACCCGGTACTTC. Encoded protein: CSVGAQETRYF. The chain combines TRBV20-1 with TRBJ2-5; maybe TRBD1 (5 bases). The CDR3 consists of 11 residues. Germline V gene lookup returns CDR1 DFQATT and CDR2 SNEGSKA (reference sequence).

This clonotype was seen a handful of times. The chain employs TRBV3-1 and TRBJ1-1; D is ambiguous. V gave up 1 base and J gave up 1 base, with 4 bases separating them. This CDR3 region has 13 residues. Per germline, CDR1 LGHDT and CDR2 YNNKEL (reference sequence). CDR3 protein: CASSQVPNTEAFF. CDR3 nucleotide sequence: TGTGCCAGCAGCCAAGTCCCGAACACTGAAGCTTTCTTT.

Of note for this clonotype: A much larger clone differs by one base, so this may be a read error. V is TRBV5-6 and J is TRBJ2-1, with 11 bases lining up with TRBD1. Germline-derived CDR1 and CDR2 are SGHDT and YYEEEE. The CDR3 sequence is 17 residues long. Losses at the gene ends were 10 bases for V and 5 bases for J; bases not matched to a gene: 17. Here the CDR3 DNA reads TGTGCCCGCAACTTACGGGTCGGGACAGGGGGGCACAATGAGCAGTTCTTC. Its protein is CARNLRVGTGGHNEQFF.

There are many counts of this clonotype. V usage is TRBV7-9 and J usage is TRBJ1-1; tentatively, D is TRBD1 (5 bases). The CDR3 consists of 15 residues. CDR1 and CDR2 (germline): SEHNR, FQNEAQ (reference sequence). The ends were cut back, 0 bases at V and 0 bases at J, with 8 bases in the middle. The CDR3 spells CASSLAQGMNTEAFF. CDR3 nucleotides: TGTGCCAGCAGCTTAGCGCAGGGAATGAACACTGAAGCTTTCTTT.

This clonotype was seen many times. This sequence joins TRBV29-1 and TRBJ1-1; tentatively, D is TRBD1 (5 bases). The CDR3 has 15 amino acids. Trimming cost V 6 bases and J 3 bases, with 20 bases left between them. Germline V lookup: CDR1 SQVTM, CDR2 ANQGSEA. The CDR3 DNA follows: TGCAGCGTCCCACAGGTTGGTTGGAGGGACACTGAAGCTTTCTTT. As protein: CSVPQVGWRDTEAFF.

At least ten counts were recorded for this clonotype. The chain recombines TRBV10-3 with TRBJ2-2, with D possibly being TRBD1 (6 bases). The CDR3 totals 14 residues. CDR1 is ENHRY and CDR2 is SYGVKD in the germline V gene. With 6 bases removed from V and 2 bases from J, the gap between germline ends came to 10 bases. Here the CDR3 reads CAIRDSLNTGELFF. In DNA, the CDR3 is TGTGCCATCAGGGACAGTCTTAACACCGGGGAGCTGTTTTTT.